This TCR beta chain was documented in a study of CD8 T cells in Susac syndrome. Germline lookup yields CDR1 SEHNR and CDR2 FQNEAQ (reference sequence). V was trimmed by 5 bases and J by 5 bases, leaving 15 bases between them. This CDR3 contains 14 residues. Concerning this clonotype: As yet, its antigen is unknown.

Whole-study results and caveats: By the study's own acknowledgment, its TCR sequencing and HLA analysis included relatively few individuals.

An input of about 0.5 to 1 ug of RNA was subjected to reverse transcription using random hexamers. It was immunoSEQ multiplex PCR that amplified TCR beta CDR3 across 54 Vbeta and 13 Jbeta. TCRdb re-analysed the immunoSEQ multiplex PCR reads in MiXCR, keeping a single row per CDR3 protein. The table shows some 180,000 distinct CDR3 sequences, with 90% to 95% occurring only once. The receptor was derived from a human donor in good health. This rearrangement joins TRBV7-9 to TRBJ2-5; D possibly corresponds to TRBD1 (6 bases). Sequencing input: CD4+ T cells from PBMCs. The CDR3 region is CASSTPGTTETQYF. As DNA, the CDR3 is TGTGCCAGCAGCACTCCCGGGACAACCGAGACCCAGTACTTC.